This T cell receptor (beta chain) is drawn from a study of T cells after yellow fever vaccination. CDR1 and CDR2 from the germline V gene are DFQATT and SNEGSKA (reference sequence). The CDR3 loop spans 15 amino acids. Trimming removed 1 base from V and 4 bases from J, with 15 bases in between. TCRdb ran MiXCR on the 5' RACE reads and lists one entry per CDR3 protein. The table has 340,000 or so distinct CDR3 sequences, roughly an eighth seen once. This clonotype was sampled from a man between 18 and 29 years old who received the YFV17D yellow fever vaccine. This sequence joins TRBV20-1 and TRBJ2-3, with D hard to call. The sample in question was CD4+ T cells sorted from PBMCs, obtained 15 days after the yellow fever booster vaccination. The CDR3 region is CSARVAPGYSDTQYF. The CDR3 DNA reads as TGCAGTGCTAGAGTCGCCCCCGGGTACTCAGATACGCAGTATTTT.